This TCR beta chain derives from a study of cytomegalovirus exposure and HLA in healthy donors. Study summary: The 95 to 150 validation repertoires used a platform that matched the one used for the roughly 700 first-cohort repertoires, as a later analysis reported.

Whole-study findings and limits: CMV antigen specificity was confirmed in vitro for a few CMV-associated chains. The authors enumerated under 200 TCR beta chains as linked to cytomegalovirus. The study found most TCR sequences rare, yet found some public TCRs in many donors.

Profiling relied on immunoSEQ multiplex PCR, and the TCRdb table lists in-frame clones only, not all of them. The sample consists of about 88,000 clones, approximately 81% of them appearing once. On this clone: The antigen is not known.

Sequences were obtained from PBMCs. This sequence originates from a woman aged 18-29 years in good health and CMV-seropositive.

The DNA of the CDR3 is TGTGCCAGCAGCGTAGTGGGCGGGGGAGACACAGATACGCAGTATTTT. This gives the protein CASSVVGGGDTDTQYF. This chain uses TRBV9 with TRBJ2-3, with TRBD2 matching over 7 bases. With V trimmed by 0 bases and J by 2 bases, 6 bases remained unmatched. Germline V gives CDR1 SGDLS, CDR2 YYNGEE. CDR3 length equals 16 residues.